This TCR beta chain was found in a study of blood T cell repertoires in COVID-19. The wider study: The samples span acute and convalescent COVID-19 from the United States, Italy and Spain. The cDNA or gDNA used as material had been derived from T cells, B-cell-depleted T cells, or PBMCs.

The ends were cut back, 2 bases at V and 4 bases at J, with 5 bases in the middle. The CDR3 has 12 amino acids. Germline V lookup: CDR1 MNHEY, CDR2 SMNVEV (reference sequence). Per the study methods: Counts of nucleated cells, estimated from reference gene primer amplification, were obtained. Here immunoSEQ multiplex PCR was the method, and the copy in TCRdb shows in-frame clones only, minus some. V and J calls and clone size are as listed in that table; D and trimming were resolved from the DNA. The profile shows roughly 290,000 clones, around nine tenths of them singletons. Sequencing was done on a sample of peripheral blood. The gene calls are TRBV27 and TRBJ1-1; perhaps TRBD1 as D (5 bases). This TCR came from a woman aged 60-70 years with acute or convalescent COVID-19. This CDR3 reads CASSLRGTEAFF. The CDR3 DNA reads as TGTGCCAGCAGTTTAAGGGGCACTGAAGCTTTCTTT.